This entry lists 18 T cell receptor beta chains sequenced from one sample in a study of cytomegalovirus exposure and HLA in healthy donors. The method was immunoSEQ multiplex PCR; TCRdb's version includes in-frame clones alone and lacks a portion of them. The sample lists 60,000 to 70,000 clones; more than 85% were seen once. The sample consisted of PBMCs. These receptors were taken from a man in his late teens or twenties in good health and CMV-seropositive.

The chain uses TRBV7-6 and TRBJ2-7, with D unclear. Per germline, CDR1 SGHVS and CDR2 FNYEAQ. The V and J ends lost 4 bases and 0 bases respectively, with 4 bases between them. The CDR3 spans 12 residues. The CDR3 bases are TGTGCCAGCAGCTCCAGCTCCTACGAGCAGTACTTC. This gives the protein CASSSSSYEQYF.

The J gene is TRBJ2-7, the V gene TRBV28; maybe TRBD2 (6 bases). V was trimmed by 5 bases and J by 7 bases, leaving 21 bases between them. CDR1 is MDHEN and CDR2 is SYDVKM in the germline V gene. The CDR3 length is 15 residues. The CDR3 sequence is CASSPPTSLAGEQYF. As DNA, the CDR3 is TGTGCCAGCAGTCCACCGACATCACTTGCGGGAGAGCAGTACTTC.

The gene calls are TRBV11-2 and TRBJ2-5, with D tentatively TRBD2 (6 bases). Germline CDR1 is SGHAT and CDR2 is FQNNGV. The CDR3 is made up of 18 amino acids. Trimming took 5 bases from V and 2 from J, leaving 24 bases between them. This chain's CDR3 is CASSLRFVSGREQETQYF. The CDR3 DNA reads TGTGCCAGCAGCCTTCGATTTGTGTCAGGGCGGGAACAAGAGACCCAGTACTTC.

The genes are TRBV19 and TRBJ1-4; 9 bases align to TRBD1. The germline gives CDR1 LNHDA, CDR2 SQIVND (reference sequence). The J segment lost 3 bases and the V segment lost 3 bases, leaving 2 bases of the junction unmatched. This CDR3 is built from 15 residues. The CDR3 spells CASSIRDRANEKLFF. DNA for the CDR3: TGTGCCAGTAGTATTCGGGACAGGGCTAATGAAAAACTGTTTTTT.

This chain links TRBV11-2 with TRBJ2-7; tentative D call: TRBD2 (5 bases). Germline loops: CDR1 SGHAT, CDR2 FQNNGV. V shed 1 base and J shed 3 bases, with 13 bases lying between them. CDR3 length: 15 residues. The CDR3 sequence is CASSLGSEGLYEQYF. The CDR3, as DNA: TGTGCCAGCAGCTTAGGCAGTGAGGGTCTCTACGAGCAGTACTTC.

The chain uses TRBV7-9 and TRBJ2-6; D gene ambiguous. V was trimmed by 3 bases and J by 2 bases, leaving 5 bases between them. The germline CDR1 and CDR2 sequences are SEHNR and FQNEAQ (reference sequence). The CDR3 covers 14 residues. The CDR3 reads CASSFTAGANVLTF. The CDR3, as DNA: TGTGCCAGCAGCTTCACGGCTGGGGCCAACGTCCTGACTTTC.

The CDR3 coding sequence is TGTGCCAGCAGCTTGGATTTTAGGCAGGGCGGCTATGGCTACACCTTC. Its protein product is CASSLDFRQGGYGYTF. V usage is TRBV5-6 and J usage is TRBJ1-2; tentatively, D is TRBD1 (5 bases). Germline lookup yields CDR1 SGHDT and CDR2 YYEEEE. The CDR3 runs 16 residues. V was pared by 0 bases and J by 4 bases, with 16 bases between.

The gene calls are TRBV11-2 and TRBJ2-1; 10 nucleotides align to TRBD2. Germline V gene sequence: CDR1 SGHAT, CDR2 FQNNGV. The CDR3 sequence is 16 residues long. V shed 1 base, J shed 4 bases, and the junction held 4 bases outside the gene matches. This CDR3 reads CASSLGGLAPYNEQFF. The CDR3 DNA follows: TGTGCCAGCAGCTTAGGGGGACTAGCGCCTTACAATGAGCAGTTCTTC.

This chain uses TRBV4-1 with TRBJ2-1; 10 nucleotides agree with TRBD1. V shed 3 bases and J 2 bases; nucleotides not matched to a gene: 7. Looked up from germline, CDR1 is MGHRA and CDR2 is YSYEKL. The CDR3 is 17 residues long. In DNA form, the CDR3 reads TGCGCCAGCAGCCACACTACGGGACAGGGGACCTACAATGAGCAGTTCTTC. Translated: CASSHTTGQGTYNEQFF.

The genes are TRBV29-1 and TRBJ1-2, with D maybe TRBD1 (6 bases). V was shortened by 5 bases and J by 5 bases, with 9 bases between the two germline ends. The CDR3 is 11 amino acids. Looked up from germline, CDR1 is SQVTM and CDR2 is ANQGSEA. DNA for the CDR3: TGCAGCGTTCGAACAGGGTATGGCTACACCTTC. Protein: CSVRTGYGYTF.

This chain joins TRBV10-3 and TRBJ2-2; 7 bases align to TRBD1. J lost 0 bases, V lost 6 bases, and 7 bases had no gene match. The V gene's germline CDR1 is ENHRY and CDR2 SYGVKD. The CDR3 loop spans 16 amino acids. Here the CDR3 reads CAIRQTGTANTGELFF. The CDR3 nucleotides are TGTGCCATCAGACAGACAGGGACCGCGAACACCGGGGAGCTGTTTTTT.

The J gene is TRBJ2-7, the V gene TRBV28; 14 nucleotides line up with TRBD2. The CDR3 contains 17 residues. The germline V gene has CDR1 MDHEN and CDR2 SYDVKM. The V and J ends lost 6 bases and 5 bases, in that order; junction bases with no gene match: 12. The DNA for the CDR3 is TGTGCCAGCAGCCAATGGGGGACTAGCGGGAGAGTCAACGAGCAGTACTTC. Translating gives CASSQWGTSGRVNEQYF.

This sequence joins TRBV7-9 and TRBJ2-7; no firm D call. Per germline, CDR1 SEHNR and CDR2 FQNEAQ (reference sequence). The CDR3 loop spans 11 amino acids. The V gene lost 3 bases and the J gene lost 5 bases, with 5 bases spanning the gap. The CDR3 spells CASSLADEQYF. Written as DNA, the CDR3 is TGTGCCAGCAGCTTGGCGGACGAGCAGTACTTC.

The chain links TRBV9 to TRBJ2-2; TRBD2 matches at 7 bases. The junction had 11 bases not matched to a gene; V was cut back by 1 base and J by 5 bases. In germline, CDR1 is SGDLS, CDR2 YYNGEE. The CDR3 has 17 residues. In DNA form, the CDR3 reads TGTGCCAGCAGCGTATGGGCCAGCGGGGCCCGAACCGGGGAGCTGTTTTTT. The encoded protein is CASSVWASGARTGELFF.

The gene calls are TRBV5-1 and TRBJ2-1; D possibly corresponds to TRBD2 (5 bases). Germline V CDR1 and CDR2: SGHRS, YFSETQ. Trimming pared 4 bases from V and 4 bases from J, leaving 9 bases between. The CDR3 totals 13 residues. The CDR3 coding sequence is TGCGCCAGCAGCGACCGGGGTTACAATGAGCAGTTCTTC. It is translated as CASSDRGYNEQFF. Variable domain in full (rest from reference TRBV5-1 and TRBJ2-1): KAGVTQTPRYLIKTRGQQVTLSCSPISGHRSVSWYQQTPGQGLQFLFEYFSETQRNKGNFPGRFSGRQFSNSRSEMNVSTLELGDSALYLCASSDRGYNEQFFGPGTRLTVL.

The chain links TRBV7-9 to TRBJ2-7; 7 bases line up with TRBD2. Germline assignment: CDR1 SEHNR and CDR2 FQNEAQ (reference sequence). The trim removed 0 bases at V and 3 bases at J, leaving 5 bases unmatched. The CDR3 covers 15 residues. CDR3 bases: TGTGCCAGCAGCTTAGCGCTGAGCGGGGTCTACGAGCAGTACTTC. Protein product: CASSLALSGVYEQYF.

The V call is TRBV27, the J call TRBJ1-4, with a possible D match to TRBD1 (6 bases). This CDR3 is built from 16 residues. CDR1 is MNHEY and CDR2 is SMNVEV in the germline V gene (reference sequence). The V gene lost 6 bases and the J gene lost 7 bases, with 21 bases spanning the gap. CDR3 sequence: CASRLGGAGSGEKLFF. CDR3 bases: TGTGCCAGCAGGCTGGGGGGGGCAGGGTCGGGTGAAAAACTGTTTTTT.

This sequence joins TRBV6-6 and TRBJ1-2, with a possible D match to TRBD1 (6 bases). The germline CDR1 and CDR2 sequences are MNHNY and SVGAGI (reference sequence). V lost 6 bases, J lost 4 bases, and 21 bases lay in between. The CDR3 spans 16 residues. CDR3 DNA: TGTGCCAGCAGCCCGGGACAAACTCTAGGCAGCTATGGCTACACCTTC. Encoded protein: CASSPGQTLGSYGYTF.